One T cell receptor beta chain is described in this entry. Its antigen is still unknown. In TCRdb, the 5' RACE reads were re-called with MiXCR into one record per CDR3 protein. Of fewer than 250,000 distinct CDR3 sequences in the sample, roughly 18% were seen once. The CDR3 length is 14 residues. Germline values: CDR1 MNHEY, CDR2 SMNVEV (reference sequence). Losses at the gene ends were 6 bases for V and 6 bases for J; bases not matched to a gene: 4. This entry belongs to a study of CD8 T cells in ankylosing spondylitis. Overall study findings and caveats: A motif of under 10 highly homologous TCR beta variants was seen as apparently characteristic of ankylosing spondylitis blood.

The clonotype originates from a male donor with ankylosing spondylitis. V and J are TRBV27 and TRBJ2-1; 11 bases agree with TRBD2. The material sequenced was blood, either unsorted or a sorted T cell fraction (not recorded which). The CDR3 protein is CASRPSGGPNEQFF. DNA of the CDR3: TGTGCCAGCAGGCCTAGCGGGGGGCCCAATGAGCAGTTCTTC.